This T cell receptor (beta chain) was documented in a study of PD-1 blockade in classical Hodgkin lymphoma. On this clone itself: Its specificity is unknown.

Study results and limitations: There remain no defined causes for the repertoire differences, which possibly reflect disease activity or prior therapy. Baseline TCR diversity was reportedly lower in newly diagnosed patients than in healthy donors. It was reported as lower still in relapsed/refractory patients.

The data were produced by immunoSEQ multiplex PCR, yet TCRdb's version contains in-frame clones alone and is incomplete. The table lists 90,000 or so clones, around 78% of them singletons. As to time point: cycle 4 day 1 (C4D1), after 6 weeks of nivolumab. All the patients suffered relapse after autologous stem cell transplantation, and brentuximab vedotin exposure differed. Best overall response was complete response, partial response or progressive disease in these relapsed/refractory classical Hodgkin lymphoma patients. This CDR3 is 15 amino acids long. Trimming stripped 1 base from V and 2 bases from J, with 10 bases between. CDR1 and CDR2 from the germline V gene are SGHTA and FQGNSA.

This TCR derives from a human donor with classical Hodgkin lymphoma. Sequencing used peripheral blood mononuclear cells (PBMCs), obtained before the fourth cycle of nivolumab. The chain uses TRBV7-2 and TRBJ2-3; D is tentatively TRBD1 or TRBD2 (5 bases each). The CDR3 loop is CASSLGGTFTDTQYF. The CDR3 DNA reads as TGTGCCAGCAGCTTAGGAGGGACGTTCACAGATACGCAGTATTTT.